Given below is one TCR beta chain in context. Its antigen remains unidentified. The record originates from a study of regulatory T cells in long-lasting Graves disease. Regarding the study as a whole: Researchers examined only peripheral blood and not thyroid tissue.

In building TCR beta libraries, iRepertoire HTBI primers were used together with Arm-PCR of CDR3 regions. TCRdb reprocessed the multiplex PCR reads with MiXCR, giving one entry per CDR3 protein. Among under 450,000 distinct CDR3 sequences listed, approximately 25% were seen once. The CDR3 has 16 residues. Trimming removed 1 base from V and 2 bases from J; junction bases left unmatched: 7. Germline lookup yields CDR1 SGHDT and CDR2 YYEEEE. Indicated time point: persistent/refractory GD, antithyroid drugs over 5 years with positive TRAb. Isolated PBMC RNA provided the starting material for the TCR library.

Sequences were derived from peripheral blood mononuclear cells (PBMCs), sampled when the disease was refractory, from a patient treated with antithyroid drugs. The chain couples TRBV5-6 to TRBJ2-7; TRBD1 agrees at 9 bases. This TCR was sampled from a woman in her 40s with Graves disease. The CDR3 coding sequence is TGTGCCAGCAGCTTGCCCGGGACAGGGATCCCCTACGAGCAGTACTTC. Amino acid sequence: CASSLPGTGIPYEQYF.